This T cell receptor beta chain was retrieved from a study of tumor-infiltrating lymphocytes in localized non-small cell lung cancer. Points from the study as a whole: Available tissue quantity limited TCR sequencing to a patient subset.

Generated by immunoSEQ multiplex PCR, the TCRdb table keeps only in-frame clones and is missing some. The sample yields some 17,000 clones, approximately 80% seen once. The CDR3 loop spans 14 amino acids. The trim removed 4 bases at V and 4 bases at J, leaving 5 bases unmatched. From germline, CDR1 is SQVTM and CDR2 ANQGSEA. On this clone: Antigen specificity is unknown.

This sequence originates from a human donor with non-small cell lung cancer. Material: uninvolved lung tissue not adjacent to the tumor. This chain uses TRBV29-1 with TRBJ2-3; 10 bases line up with TRBD1. This CDR3 reads CSVAGTGDSDTQYF. CDR3 DNA sequence: TGCAGCGTTGCCGGGACAGGGGATTCAGATACGCAGTATTTT.